The entry below describes one T cell receptor beta chain. The antigen is not known. TCR beta CDR3 regions were amplified from RNA. Using the HTBI primer set, a first-round RT-PCR was run on the TCR CDR3. TCRdb re-analysed the multiplex PCR reads in MiXCR, keeping a single row per CDR3 protein. The sample includes approximately 520,000 distinct CDR3 sequences, less than 25% of them seen just once. This entry comes from a study of T cells in Graves' hyperthyroidism and ophthalmopathy. Regarding the study as a whole: A median approximately 6.5 months before onset, the model predicted ophthalmopathy. Patients with ophthalmopathy were separated from those with stable hyperthyroidism by a 13 V-J model. Blood shared most expanded thyroid clonotypes above 0.001.

Germline CDR1 reads MGHRA; CDR2 reads YSYEKL. CDR3 length: 18 residues. The V gene end was trimmed by 2 bases and the J gene end by 4 bases; junction bases not matched to a gene: 13. Source material: blood. The V and J genes are TRBV4-1 and TRBJ2-7, with 11 bases aligning to TRBD2. The sequence came from a man between 18 and 35 years old with Graves' hyperthyroidism. CDR3 in DNA: TGCGCCAGCAGCCAACCTCATCTTCCGGGACTAGCGGATTACGAGCAGTACTTC. Protein: CASSQPHLPGLADYEQYF.